This paragraph reports one TCR beta chain. Its antigen is not identified. The source of the sample is a study of monozygotic twins with inflammatory bowel disease. Study-wide findings and caveats: No single strong signal or clonotype associated with IBD was supported. Healthy twins shared more clonotypes with others than IBD patients, most markedly active ones.

Blood was drawn once per donor, and each sample measured approximately 2.5 ml. This CDR3 is built from 14 residues. CDR1 SGHTA and CDR2 FQGNSA come from the germline V gene. An amount of 3,500 to 4,500 ng of total RNA was used for each TCR library. TCRdb re-called the 5' RACE reads and shows each CDR3 protein once, DNA omitted. The data include over 100,000 distinct CDR3 sequences; the top ten clones carry about an eighth. V gene TRBV7-2 combines with J gene TRBJ1-1. The sequenced material came from blood. The receptor comes from a human donor with ulcerative colitis or Crohn's disease, or a healthy co-twin of an affected twin (not recorded which). The CDR3 sequence is CASSLVGSNTEAFF.